Listed below are T cell receptor beta chains from one sample, sequenced in a study of low-dose radiotherapy and immunotherapy resistance in tumors. TCRdb re-derived calls from the reads in MiXCR, one entry per CDR3 protein. The sample holds around 60,000 distinct CDR3 sequences, about a quarter seen once. This specimen consisted of PBMCs, obtained after low-dose radiotherapy plus immunotherapy. All receptors derive from a male donor with prostate cancer. The CDR3 runs from the conserved cysteine through the conserved F or W. Fields, in order: clone size, V gene, CDR3 length, D gene, J gene, CDR3 DNA, CDR3 protein. The D gene is left open where the match is weak. Where a row states a size, it is once, few, many or the class of an expanded clone; other rows omit it.

clone_size: NA
v_call: TRBV5-1
cdr3_length: 14
d_call: TRBD2
j_call: TRBJ2-3
cdr3_nt: TGCGCCAGCAGCCGACTAGCGCACACAGATACGCAGTATTTT
cdr3_aa: CASSRLAHTDTQYF

clone_size: NA
v_call: TRBV11-1
cdr3_length: 16
d_call: NA
j_call: TRBJ2-7
cdr3_nt: TGTGCCAGGAGCACCGTAGGATCAGGGTGCTTCGACGAGCAGTACTTC
cdr3_aa: CARSTVGSGCFDEQYF

clone_size: many
v_call: TRBV28
cdr3_length: 15
d_call: TRBD2
j_call: TRBJ2-7
cdr3_nt: TGTGCCAGCAGCACCCCCGAGGGACTAGTATACGAGCAGTACTTC
cdr3_aa: CASSTPEGLVYEQYF

clone_size: many
v_call: TRBV28
cdr3_length: 17
d_call: TRBD2
j_call: TRBJ2-3
cdr3_nt: TGTGCCAGCAGCACCCAGCTGCTAGCGGCCAGCACAGATACGCAGTATTTT
cdr3_aa: CASSTQLLAASTDTQYF

clone_size: many
v_call: TRBV4-1
cdr3_length: 13
d_call: NA
j_call: TRBJ2-5
cdr3_nt: TGCGCCAGCAGCCAAGTTCTTGCTGAGACCCAGTACTTC
cdr3_aa: CASSQVLAETQYF

clone_size: many
v_call: TRBV9
cdr3_length: 17
d_call: NA
j_call: TRBJ2-5
cdr3_nt: TGTGCCAGCAGCGGCGGACAACTAGGGGGAATGGCGGAGACCCAGTACTTC
cdr3_aa: CASSGGQLGGMAETQYF

clone_size: many
v_call: TRBV4-1
cdr3_length: 18
d_call: TRBD1
j_call: TRBJ1-2
cdr3_nt: TGCGCCAGCAGCCAAGATGCCGCAGGGGGCGGTAGCGCGTATGGCTACACCTTC
cdr3_aa: CASSQDAAGGGSAYGYTF

clone_size: NA
v_call: TRBV24-1
cdr3_length: 16
d_call: TRBD1
j_call: TRBJ1-5
cdr3_nt: TGTGCCACCAGTGATTCGGGACAGGGGAGCAATCAGCCCCAGCATTTT
cdr3_aa: CATSDSGQGSNQPQHF

clone_size: many
v_call: TRBV30
cdr3_length: 17
d_call: TRBD1
j_call: TRBJ1-3
cdr3_nt: TGTGCCTGGAGTACTGGGACAGCCTTTTCTTCTGGAAACACCATATATTTT
cdr3_aa: CAWSTGTAFSSGNTIYF

clone_size: many
v_call: TRBV5-1
cdr3_length: 15
d_call: TRBD1
j_call: TRBJ1-3
cdr3_nt: TGCGCCAGCAGCGGACAGGGCATCTCTGGAAACACCATATATTTT
cdr3_aa: CASSGQGISGNTIYF

clone_size: many
v_call: TRBV7-8
cdr3_length: 14
d_call: NA
j_call: TRBJ2-2
cdr3_nt: TGTGCCAGCAGCTTATGGGAGGTGGCCGGGGAGCTGTTTTTT
cdr3_aa: CASSLWEVAGELFF

clone_size: many
v_call: TRBV19
cdr3_length: 15
d_call: TRBD2
j_call: TRBJ2-2
cdr3_nt: TGTGCCAGTATGCCGGGACTAGGTGTTATTGGGGAGCTGTTTTTT
cdr3_aa: CASMPGLGVIGELFF

clone_size: NA
v_call: TRBV11-3
cdr3_length: 15
d_call: TRBD2
j_call: TRBJ2-3
cdr3_nt: TGTGCCAGCAGCCTAAGAGCGGGGGGGCTGGATACGCAGTATTTT
cdr3_aa: CASSLRAGGLDTQYF

clone_size: many
v_call: TRBV7-9
cdr3_length: 14
d_call: NA
j_call: TRBJ1-5
cdr3_nt: TGTGCCAGCAGCCTGGACAGAAAGAATCAGCCCCAGCATTTT
cdr3_aa: CASSLDRKNQPQHF

clone_size: NA
v_call: TRBV5-1
cdr3_length: 15
d_call: NA
j_call: TRBJ2-4
cdr3_nt: TGCGCCAGCAGCAACCAGGACGCCTCCGGAAACATTCAGTACTTC
cdr3_aa: CASSNQDASGNIQYF

clone_size: many
v_call: TRBV7-9
cdr3_length: 15
d_call: TRBD2
j_call: TRBJ2-1
cdr3_nt: TGTGCCAGCAGTAACCTAGCGGGAGCTTTCAATGAGCAGTTCTTC
cdr3_aa: CASSNLAGAFNEQFF

clone_size: many
v_call: TRBV29-1
cdr3_length: 15
d_call: TRBD2
j_call: TRBJ2-3
cdr3_nt: TGCAGCGTTGAAGGGACTAGCGGGAGCACAGATACGCAGTATTTT
cdr3_aa: CSVEGTSGSTDTQYF

clone_size: NA
v_call: TRBV5-6
cdr3_length: 11
d_call: NA
j_call: TRBJ2-5
cdr3_nt: TGTGCCAGCAGCTTGGGACCCATTGGCCACTTC
cdr3_aa: CASSLGPIGHF

clone_size: many
v_call: TRBV4-2
cdr3_length: 14
d_call: NA
j_call: TRBJ2-5
cdr3_nt: TGTGCCAGCAGCCAAGAGCCAGGGGCCCCGGCCCAGTACTTC
cdr3_aa: CASSQEPGAPAQYF

clone_size: many
v_call: TRBV20-1
cdr3_length: 13
d_call: NA
j_call: TRBJ1-6
cdr3_nt: TGCAGTGCTCCTCCAGGGTGGGGATCACCCCTCCACTTT
cdr3_aa: CSAPPGWGSPLHF

clone_size: many
v_call: TRBV19
cdr3_length: 14
d_call: NA
j_call: TRBJ1-6
cdr3_nt: TGTGCCAGTAGTGCCACAGGGAATCAGACACCCCTCCACTTT
cdr3_aa: CASSATGNQTPLHF

clone_size: many
v_call: TRBV6-2/TRBV6-3
cdr3_length: 15
d_call: TRBD1
j_call: TRBJ2-2
cdr3_nt: TGTGCCAGCAGTTATCAGGGGGCCACCACCGGGGAGCTGTTTTTT
cdr3_aa: CASSYQGATTGELFF

clone_size: NA
v_call: TRBV20-1
cdr3_length: 15
d_call: NA
j_call: TRBJ1-3
cdr3_nt: TGCAGTGCTCGAGGAGGCGAACCCTCTGGAAACACCATATATTTT
cdr3_aa: CSARGGEPSGNTIYF

clone_size: many
v_call: TRBV7-9
cdr3_length: 15
d_call: NA
j_call: TRBJ2-5
cdr3_nt: TGTGCCAGCAGCCTACACTCAGCCTTGGGAGAGACCCAGTACTTC
cdr3_aa: CASSLHSALGETQYF

clone_size: once
v_call: TRBV5-6
cdr3_length: 16
d_call: NA
j_call: TRBJ1-1
cdr3_nt: TGTGCCAACAGCCCAATACAAGGTTATGGCCACACAGAAGCTTTCTTT
cdr3_aa: CANSPIQGYGHTEAFF

clone_size: many
v_call: TRBV6-2/TRBV6-3
cdr3_length: 12
d_call: NA
j_call: TRBJ2-7
cdr3_nt: TGTGCCAGCAGTTCACGAGGCGCCGAGCAGTACTTC
cdr3_aa: CASSSRGAEQYF

clone_size: many
v_call: TRBV5-4
cdr3_length: 14
d_call: NA
j_call: TRBJ1-5
cdr3_nt: TGTGCCAGCAGCAAGCAGGGTTCTCGTCAGCCCCAGCATTTT
cdr3_aa: CASSKQGSRQPQHF

clone_size: many
v_call: TRBV6-6
cdr3_length: 15
d_call: TRBD1
j_call: TRBJ1-4
cdr3_nt: TGTGCCAGCAGTTACTACGACAGGGGAAGGGAAAAACTGTTTTTT
cdr3_aa: CASSYYDRGREKLFF

clone_size: once
v_call: TRBV25-1
cdr3_length: 16
d_call: TRBD1
j_call: TRBJ2-2
cdr3_nt: TGTGCCAGCAGTGAACTACAGGGGCGACCGGCCGGGGAGCTGTTTTTT
cdr3_aa: CASSELQGRPAGELFF

clone_size: many
v_call: TRBV4-2
cdr3_length: 15
d_call: NA
j_call: TRBJ2-1
cdr3_nt: TGTGCCAGCAGCCGTTCGGGGCCCTCCTACAATGAGCAGTTCTTC
cdr3_aa: CASSRSGPSYNEQFF

clone_size: many
v_call: TRBV11-2
cdr3_length: 15
d_call: NA
j_call: TRBJ2-1
cdr3_nt: TGTGCCAGCAGTTACCCCGCCGGGGTTAGCAATGAGCAGTTCTTC
cdr3_aa: CASSYPAGVSNEQFF

clone_size: many
v_call: TRBV7-8
cdr3_length: 13
d_call: TRBD2
j_call: TRBJ2-1
cdr3_nt: TGTGCCAGCCGATTAGCGGGGGCGGGGGAGCAGTTCTTC
cdr3_aa: CASRLAGAGEQFF

clone_size: many
v_call: TRBV6-5
cdr3_length: 15
d_call: NA
j_call: TRBJ1-3
cdr3_nt: TGTGCCAGCAGTCAGACAGCCGGCTCTGGAAACACCATATATTTT
cdr3_aa: CASSQTAGSGNTIYF

clone_size: many
v_call: TRBV6-2/TRBV6-3
cdr3_length: 15
d_call: TRBD1
j_call: TRBJ2-7
cdr3_nt: TGTGCCAGCAGTCCCGGACAGGGGGCAACCTACGAGCAGTACTTC
cdr3_aa: CASSPGQGATYEQYF

clone_size: many
v_call: TRBV29-1
cdr3_length: 15
d_call: NA
j_call: TRBJ1-1
cdr3_nt: TGCAGCGTTGAACGTGGGGGCCACTCCGGGGCTGAAGCTTTCTTT
cdr3_aa: CSVERGGHSGAEAFF

clone_size: many
v_call: TRBV5-6
cdr3_length: 15
d_call: TRBD2
j_call: TRBJ2-5
cdr3_nt: TGTGCCAGCAGCGGGCTGCGGGGGGCGGGGGAGACCCAGTACTTC
cdr3_aa: CASSGLRGAGETQYF

clone_size: many
v_call: TRBV30
cdr3_length: 14
d_call: TRBD1
j_call: TRBJ1-1
cdr3_nt: TGTGCCTGGGGGGACAGGGCGGAGAACACTGAAGCTTTCTTT
cdr3_aa: CAWGDRAENTEAFF

clone_size: many
v_call: TRBV30
cdr3_length: 12
d_call: TRBD1
j_call: TRBJ2-7
cdr3_nt: TGTGCCTGGAGCGCAGGGGGCCTCGAGCAGTACTTC
cdr3_aa: CAWSAGGLEQYF

clone_size: many
v_call: TRBV5-1
cdr3_length: 16
d_call: TRBD1
j_call: TRBJ1-4
cdr3_nt: TGCGCCAGCAGCTCGGGACAGGGCCTAGCTAATGAAAAACTGTTTTTT
cdr3_aa: CASSSGQGLANEKLFF

clone_size: NA
v_call: TRBV28
cdr3_length: 14
d_call: TRBD1
j_call: TRBJ2-7
cdr3_nt: TGTGCCAGCAGATGGGGACAGGGGGCCTACGAGCAGTACTTC
cdr3_aa: CASRWGQGAYEQYF

clone_size: many
v_call: TRBV29-1
cdr3_length: 13
d_call: NA
j_call: TRBJ1-4
cdr3_nt: TGCAGCGTAAGGGGGGGCGGACCTGAAAAACTGTTTTTT
cdr3_aa: CSVRGGGPEKLFF

clone_size: many
v_call: TRBV28
cdr3_length: 19
d_call: TRBD2
j_call: TRBJ2-2
cdr3_nt: TGTGCCAGCAGCCCCCTCGGAAGAAGCGGGAGGATGACCGCCGGGGAGCTGTTTTTT
cdr3_aa: CASSPLGRSGRMTAGELFF

clone_size: NA
v_call: TRBV24-1
cdr3_length: 14
d_call: NA
j_call: TRBJ2-7
cdr3_nt: TGTGCCACGAGCGTACCTGGGGGAGCGTATGAGCAGTACTTC
cdr3_aa: CATSVPGGAYEQYF

clone_size: many
v_call: TRBV20-1
cdr3_length: 18
d_call: TRBD1
j_call: TRBJ1-5
cdr3_nt: TGCAGTGCTAGAGAGGCCCCGCAGGGGGCGAGGGGCAATCAGCCCCAGCATTTT
cdr3_aa: CSAREAPQGARGNQPQHF

clone_size: once
v_call: TRBV20-1
cdr3_length: 15
d_call: TRBD1
j_call: TRBJ1-4
cdr3_nt: TGCAGTGCCATGACCAGGACAGGGCTTAATGAAAAACTGTTTTTT
cdr3_aa: CSAMTRTGLNEKLFF

clone_size: many
v_call: TRBV6-5
cdr3_length: 15
d_call: NA
j_call: TRBJ2-1
cdr3_nt: TGTGCCAGCAGTTACACCGGGTCGCTAGAGGGTGAGCAGTTCTTC
cdr3_aa: CASSYTGSLEGEQFF

clone_size: many
v_call: TRBV18
cdr3_length: 14
d_call: TRBD1
j_call: TRBJ2-3
cdr3_nt: TGTGCCAGCTCAGCTCAGGGGGCCAAAGATACGCAGTATTTT
cdr3_aa: CASSAQGAKDTQYF

clone_size: many
v_call: TRBV4-1
cdr3_length: 15
d_call: NA
j_call: TRBJ2-5
cdr3_nt: TGCGCCAGCAGCCAAGACGAGGGTAACTGGGAGACCCAGTACTTC
cdr3_aa: CASSQDEGNWETQYF

clone_size: NA
v_call: TRBV5-4
cdr3_length: 13
d_call: NA
j_call: TRBJ2-2
cdr3_nt: TGTGCCAGCAGTGCTGACAGACCCGGGGAGCTGTTTTTT
cdr3_aa: CASSADRPGELFF

clone_size: many
v_call: TRBV10-3
cdr3_length: 14
d_call: NA
j_call: TRBJ2-2
cdr3_nt: TGTGCCATCAGTGAGGCCCGGCGTACCGGGGAGCTGTTTTTT
cdr3_aa: CAISEARRTGELFF

clone_size: many
v_call: TRBV20-1
cdr3_length: 13
d_call: NA
j_call: TRBJ2-7
cdr3_nt: TGCAGTGCTAGTGTTCGGGGTACCTACGAGCAGTACTTC
cdr3_aa: CSASVRGTYEQYF

clone_size: many
v_call: TRBV5-4
cdr3_length: 12
d_call: NA
j_call: TRBJ1-2
cdr3_nt: TGTGCCAGCAGCTTCAACAGGGACGGCTACACCTTC
cdr3_aa: CASSFNRDGYTF

clone_size: few
v_call: TRBV4-2
cdr3_length: 17
d_call: TRBD2
j_call: TRBJ2-5
cdr3_nt: TGTGCCAGCAGCCAAGAGACTAGCGGGGGGGCCCAAGAGACCCAGTACTTC
cdr3_aa: CASSQETSGGAQETQYF